A selection of T cell receptor beta chains follows, all from one sample in a study of blood T cell repertoires in COVID-19. Repertoires were generated with immunoSEQ multiplex PCR, while TCRdb's copy carries only in-frame clones and drops some. Among about 190,000 clones listed, approximately 80% were seen once. Sequencing input: peripheral blood. The receptors come from a woman between 50 and 59 years old with acute or convalescent COVID-19. CDR3s leave out the opening cysteine and the closing phenylalanine or tryptophan.

cdr3_aa	v_call	j_call	cdr3_length
ASSAWELADNEQF	TRBV9	TRBJ2-1	13
ASSESLPYNEQF	TRBV2	TRBJ2-1	12
ASSRGQTTGELF	TRBV7-6	TRBJ2-2	12
ASSWDFNEKLF	TRBV7-2	TRBJ1-4	11
ASGRGHGTDTQY	TRBV12-5	TRBJ2-3	12
ATSRDSRDRGREKLF	TRBV15	TRBJ1-4	15
ASSLETANTEAF	TRBV5-1	TRBJ1-1	12
ATSDPGTGEETQY	TRBV24-1	TRBJ2-5	13
ATSRGSGGGPSQPQH	TRBV15	TRBJ1-5	15
ATRGTGAFGANVLT	TRBV27	TRBJ2-6	14
ASTRGAGGSTDTQY	TRBV10-1	TRBJ2-3	14
ASSPRQGAMNTEAF	TRBV5-6	TRBJ1-1	14
ASIGSGSNGYT	TRBV19	TRBJ1-2	11
ATSRPRISNQPQH	TRBV15	TRBJ1-5	13
ASSPRTSGGVYEQY	TRBV11-3	TRBJ2-7	14
ASSVLQGTNEKLF	TRBV28	TRBJ1-4	13
ASSRQSNYGYT	TRBV6-5	TRBJ1-2	11
ASSLRTGRSGNTIY	TRBV13	TRBJ1-3	14
ASSLQGQGGSPLH	TRBV5-4	TRBJ1-6	13
ASTLRDEQF	TRBV28	TRBJ2-1	9
ASRPTGGVGNTIY	TRBV28	TRBJ1-3	13
ASSPRTLMNTEAF	TRBV5-4	TRBJ1-1	13
ASSFREGYGYT	TRBV27	TRBJ1-2	11
ASRTGKATHTDTQY	TRBV21-1	TRBJ2-3	14
ASKQLAQTYEQY	TRBV27	TRBJ2-7	12
ASRPDREDNSPLH	TRBV6-5	TRBJ1-6	13
ASSKGGDYNEKLF	TRBV9	TRBJ1-4	13
ASSLQQGGPNEQF	TRBV5-1	TRBJ2-1	13
ASSSIGGTSGQGASYEQY	TRBV6-2/TRBV6-3	TRBJ2-7	18
ASSPGSQGREEQF	TRBV18	TRBJ2-1	13
ASSHAGGPPDTQY	TRBV5-4	TRBJ2-3	13
ASRRGIDADTQY	TRBV6-5	TRBJ2-3	12
ASSQDLILAGVPDTQY	TRBV4-3	TRBJ2-3	16
ATSRGQGVSEQY	TRBV15	TRBJ2-7	12
ASSIGRGPITGELF	TRBV19	TRBJ2-2	14
ASRFPETLSPLH	TRBV6-6	TRBJ1-6	12
ASIVGGDRGQPQH	TRBV28	TRBJ1-5	13
ASSVAMTSGELF	TRBV9	TRBJ2-2	12
AINTGTVYEQY	TRBV10-3	TRBJ2-7	11
ASSLGGLFNQPQH	TRBV7-2	TRBJ1-5	13
ASSQSGGYEQY	TRBV6-5	TRBJ2-7	11
AWSPKGTGLLYGYT	TRBV30	TRBJ1-2	14
ASRSTGGTEAF	TRBV6-6	TRBJ1-1	11
AWSPRQGEKLF	TRBV30	TRBJ1-4	11
ASSGDFTEAF	TRBV2	TRBJ1-1	10
ASSSPLAGQETQY	TRBV5-8	TRBJ2-5	13
ASSPGSVNTGELF	TRBV18	TRBJ2-2	13
ASSQTGLNQPQH	TRBV19	TRBJ1-5	12